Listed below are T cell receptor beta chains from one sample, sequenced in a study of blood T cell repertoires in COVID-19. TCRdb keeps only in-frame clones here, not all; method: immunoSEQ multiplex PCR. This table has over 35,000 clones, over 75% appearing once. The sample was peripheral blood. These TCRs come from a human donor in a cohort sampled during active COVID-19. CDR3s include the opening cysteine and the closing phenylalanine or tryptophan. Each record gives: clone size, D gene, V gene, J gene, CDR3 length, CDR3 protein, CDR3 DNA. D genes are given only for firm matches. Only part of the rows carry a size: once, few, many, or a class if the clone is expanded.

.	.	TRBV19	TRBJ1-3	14	CASTRDSYGNTIYF	TGTGCCAGTACCCGTGACAGCTACGGAAACACCATATATTTT
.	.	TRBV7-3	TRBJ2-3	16	CASSLFGGASTDTQYF	TGTGCCAGCAGCTTATTCGGGGGAGCTAGCACAGATACGCAGTATTTT
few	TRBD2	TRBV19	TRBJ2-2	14	CASRGTSGTGELFF	TGTGCCAGTAGGGGGACTAGCGGCACCGGGGAGCTGTTTTTT
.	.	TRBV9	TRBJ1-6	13	CASSAPYNSPLHF	TGTGCCAGCAGCGCTCCTTATAATTCACCCCTCCACTTT
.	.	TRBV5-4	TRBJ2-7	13	CASSFQGLDEQYF	TGTGCCAGCAGCTTCCAGGGTCTCGACGAGCAGTACTTC
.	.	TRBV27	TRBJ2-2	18	CASSLRVPGQVNTGELFF	TGTGCCAGCAGTTTACGCGTCCCGGGACAAGTGAACACCGGGGAGCTGTTTTTT
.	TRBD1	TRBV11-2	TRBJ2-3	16	CASSPWTGGGTDTQYF	TGTGCCAGCAGCCCCTGGACAGGGGGTGGCACAGATACGCAGTATTTT
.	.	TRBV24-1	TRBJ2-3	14	CATSDGAWADTQYF	TGTGCCACCAGTGATGGGGCGTGGGCAGATACGCAGTATTTT
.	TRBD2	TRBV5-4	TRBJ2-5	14	CASSRERGSETQYF	TGTGCCAGCAGCAGGGAGCGGGGGTCAGAGACCCAGTACTTC
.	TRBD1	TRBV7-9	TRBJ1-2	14	CASSLIGTGNGYTF	TGTGCCAGCAGCCTTATCGGGACAGGGAATGGCTACACCTTC
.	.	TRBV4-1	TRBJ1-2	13	CASSQRETYGYTF	TGCGCCAGCAGCCAAAGGGAGACCTATGGCTACACCTTC
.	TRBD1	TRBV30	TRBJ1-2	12	CAWDRVGYGYTF	TGTGCCTGGGACAGGGTTGGGTATGGCTACACCTTC
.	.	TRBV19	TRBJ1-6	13	CASSERGTSPLHF	TGTGCCAGTAGTGAAAGGGGCACTTCACCCCTCCACTTT
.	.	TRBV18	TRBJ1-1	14	CASSPRGRGTEAFF	TGTGCCAGCTCACCTCGGGGGAGAGGTACTGAAGCTTTCTTT
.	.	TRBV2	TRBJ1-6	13	CASRYFPDSPLHF	TGTGCCAGCAGGTATTTTCCTGATTCACCCCTCCACTTT
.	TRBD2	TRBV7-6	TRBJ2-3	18	CASSLYPTSGGAPDTQYF	TGTGCCAGCAGCTTATACCCAACTAGCGGGGGGGCCCCAGATACGCAGTATTTT
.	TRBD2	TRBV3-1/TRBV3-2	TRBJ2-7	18	CASSPSGPTSGGSYEQYF	TGTGCCAGCAGCCCCTCGGGGCCAACTAGCGGGGGCTCCTACGAGCAGTACTTC
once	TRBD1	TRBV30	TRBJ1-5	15	CAWSGQGASNQPQHF	TGTGCCTGGAGTGGTCAGGGGGCGAGCAATCAGCCCCAGCATTTT
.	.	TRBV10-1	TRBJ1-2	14	CASSPRRAHYGYTF	TGCGCCAGCAGCCCCCGTCGAGCCCACTATGGCTACACCTTC
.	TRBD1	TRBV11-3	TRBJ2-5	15	CASSLNGQGRETQYF	TGTGCCAGCAGCTTAAACGGACAGGGGCGAGAGACCCAGTACTTC
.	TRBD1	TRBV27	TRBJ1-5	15	CASSSGQAGYQPQHF	TGTGCCAGCAGTTCAGGACAGGCCGGGTATCAGCCCCAGCATTTT
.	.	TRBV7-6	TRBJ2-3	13	CASSPFTADTQYF	TGTGCCAGCAGCCCCTTCACTGCAGATACGCAGTATTTT
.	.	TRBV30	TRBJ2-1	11	CAWSVSGGQFF	TGTGCCTGGAGTGTATCCGGGGGGCAGTTCTTC
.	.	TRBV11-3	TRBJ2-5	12	CASSEGSGTQYF	TGTGCCAGCAGCGAGGGTAGCGGGACCCAGTACTTC
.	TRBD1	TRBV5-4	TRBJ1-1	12	CASSQGGLGAFF	TGTGCCAGCAGCCAGGGGGGCCTGGGGGCTTTCTTT
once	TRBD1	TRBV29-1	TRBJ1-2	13	CSVARDSGYGYTF	TGCAGCGTTGCCCGGGACAGCGGCTATGGCTACACCTTC
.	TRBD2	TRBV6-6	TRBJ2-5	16	CASSYGSGGHGETQYF	TGTGCCAGCAGTTACGGTAGCGGGGGCCACGGAGAGACCCAGTACTTC
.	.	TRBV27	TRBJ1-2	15	CASSLSRAGPMGYTF	TGTGCCAGCAGTTTGTCCCGTGCGGGGCCGATGGGCTACACCTTC
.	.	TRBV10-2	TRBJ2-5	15	CASTRQASPQETQYF	TGCGCCAGCACGCGACAGGCCTCCCCCCAAGAGACCCAGTACTTC
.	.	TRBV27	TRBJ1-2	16	CASRIIQGRGNYGYTF	TGTGCCAGCAGAATTATACAGGGTCGGGGTAACTATGGCTACACCTTC
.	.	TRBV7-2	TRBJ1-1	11	CASSSYTEAFF	TGTGCCAGCAGCTCGTACACTGAAGCTTTCTTT